The 32 T cell receptor beta chains below were found in one sample sequenced in a study of shared clonotypes between healthy human individuals. Clones were read by immunoSEQ multiplex PCR, and TCRdb kept only the in-frame ones, dropping some. The table has approximately 1.1 million clones, roughly 74% seen once. Sequencing was carried out using memory CD4+ T cells from PBMCs. As to subset: CD45RA-negative fraction. The source of these receptors is a man between 18 and 29 years old in good health. Some clones in this sample may be carry-over from other donors' samples.

To note about this clone: The junction departs from germline at one end; a sequencing error may be responsible. The chain couples TRBV19 to TRBJ1-3, with no clear D. The CDR3 length is 17 residues. The V gene's germline CDR1 is LNHDA and CDR2 SQIVND (reference sequence). DNA for the CDR3: TGTGCCAGCAGTATGTACGGAGGGTTTTACTCTGGAAACACCATATATTTT. Translated: CASSMYGGFYSGNTIYF.

This chain connects TRBV7-9 to TRBJ1-2, with TRBD1 matching over 11 bases. The trim removed 5 bases at V and 4 bases at J, leaving 3 bases unmatched. Germline V gene data show CDR1 as SEHNR and CDR2 as FQNEAQ (reference sequence). This CDR3 has 14 residues. Written as DNA, the CDR3 is TGTGCCAGCAGCCAGGACAGGGGGCTCTATGGCTACACCTTC. Translating it yields CASSQDRGLYGYTF.

The chain is built from TRBV2 and TRBJ1-2, with 12 bases aligning to TRBD1. With 6 bases clipped from V and 6 bases from J, the junction kept 8 bases outside the gene matches. This CDR3 spans 15 amino acids. CDR1 and CDR2 from the germline V gene are SNHLY and FYNNEI. CDR3 DNA sequence: TGTGCCAGCAGCCCCGGGACAGGGGGCGCGGATGGCTACACCTTC. This sequence encodes CASSPGTGGADGYTF.

The chain couples TRBV30 to TRBJ2-2; tentative D call: TRBD1 (7 bases). In germline, CDR1 is GTSNPN, CDR2 SVGIG (reference sequence). The CDR3 has 15 residues. V lost 6 bases, J lost 5 bases, and 19 bases lay in between. CDR3 sequence (DNA): TGTGCCTGCATCTCAGGGGGGTTTTTGACCGGGGAGCTGTTTTTT. Translation gives CACISGGFLTGELFF.

The rearrangement joins TRBV9 to TRBJ2-1, with 11 bases fitting TRBD2. The CDR3 totals 15 residues. Germline values: CDR1 SGDLS, CDR2 YYNGEE. J lost 12 bases, V lost 0 bases, and 8 bases had no gene match. The CDR3 here is CASSVGSGRAFGQFF. In nucleotides, the CDR3 is TGTGCCAGCAGCGTAGGTAGCGGGAGGGCCTTTGGGCAGTTCTTC.

DNA for the CDR3: TGTGCCAGCTCCGAGGGGCCACGGGAGACTGAAGCTTTCTTT. It codes for CASSEGPRETEAFF. The chain employs TRBV13 and TRBJ1-1; TRBD1 is a possible D gene (5 bases). Per the germline V gene, CDR1 is PRHDT and CDR2 is FYEKMQ (reference sequence). Trimming took 8 bases from V and 5 from J, leaving 18 bases between them. The length of the CDR3 is 14 residues.

The J gene is TRBJ2-5, the V gene TRBV7-9, with TRBD2 identical over 9 bases. The V segment lost 5 bases and the J segment 4 bases; nucleotides outside the gene matches: 8. The CDR3 is 15 amino acids. Germline loops: CDR1 SEHNR, CDR2 FQNEAQ (reference sequence). The CDR3 reads CASSLRAGGPETQYF. The CDR3 nucleotides are TGTGCCAGCAGCCTAAGGGCGGGAGGGCCAGAGACCCAGTACTTC.

With respect to this clone: The sample has other DNA sequences that encode this CDR3 too. The chain is built from TRBV6-1 and TRBJ2-3; 9 bases agree with TRBD1. The V gene end was trimmed by 6 bases and the J gene end by 2 bases; junction bases not matched to a gene: 3. Germline assignment: CDR1 MNHNS and CDR2 SASEGT. The CDR3 covers 14 residues. CDR3 sequence (DNA): TGTGCCAGCAGGGACAGGGGACCCACAGATACGCAGTATTTT. This codes for CASRDRGPTDTQYF.

This clone was seen only once. The chain is built from TRBV5-6 and TRBJ2-1; possibly TRBD2 for D (5 bases). CDR3 size: 12 residues. Germline-derived CDR1 and CDR2 are SGHDT and YYEEEE. Trimming pared 2 bases from V and 9 bases from J, leaving 9 bases between. The chain's CDR3 is CASSFTRTEQFF. CDR3 nucleotide sequence: TGTGCCAGCAGCTTCACTAGGACTGAGCAGTTCTTC.

The chain links TRBV7-3 to TRBJ2-1, with D tentatively TRBD2 (5 bases). With 5 bases removed from V and 10 bases from J, the gap between germline ends came to 18 bases. The CDR3 has 14 amino acids. Germline CDR1 is SGHTA and CDR2 is FQGTGA. The CDR3 sequence: CASSRDPGLGEQFF. The CDR3 bases are TGTGCCAGCAGCAGAGACCCGGGATTGGGAGAGCAGTTCTTC.

The chain carries TRBV28 and TRBJ2-7; D assignment may be TRBD1 or TRBD2 (5 bases each). V was cut by 2 bases and J by 4 bases, with 21 bases left in between. Looked up from germline, CDR1 is MDHEN and CDR2 is SYDVKM. The CDR3 length is 17 residues. CDR3 sequence (DNA): TGTGCCAGCAGTTTAAGCCGTGTTTGGGGGAAACAATACGAGCAGTACTTC. Amino acid sequence: CASSLSRVWGKQYEQYF.

The rearrangement uses TRBV30 and TRBJ2-7; the match to TRBD2 covers 10 bases. The ends lost 0 bases at V and 7 bases at J; junction bases unmatched: 9. Germline-derived CDR1 and CDR2 are GTSNPN and SVGIG (reference sequence). This CDR3 spans 15 amino acids. The CDR3 coding sequence is TGTGCCTGGAGTGTAAAACTAGCGGGGAGTGGGGAGCAGTACTTC. It specifies CAWSVKLAGSGEQYF.

The chain combines TRBV4-2 with TRBJ2-3; no clear D. CDR1 and CDR2 (germline): LGHNA, YNFKEQ. V was cut by 4 bases and J by 1 base, with 9 bases left in between. The CDR3 runs to 14 residues. The CDR3 DNA reads as TGTGCCAGCAGCCCTCTCGAGGGCACAGATACGCAGTATTTT. This codes for CASSPLEGTDTQYF.

Only a few counts were recorded for this clone. The chain couples TRBV12-5 to TRBJ2-1; 7 nucleotides line up with TRBD2. CDR3 length: 13 amino acids. With 3 bases clipped from V and 6 bases from J, the junction kept 2 bases outside the gene matches. Germline values: CDR1 LGHNT, CDR2 FRNRAP. CDR3 DNA: TGTGCTAGTGGTTTTGGGACTACCAATGAGCAGTTCTTC. Its protein is CASGFGTTNEQFF.

This sequence joins TRBV10-3 and TRBJ2-7; 11 bases map to TRBD1. After removal of 3 bases from V and 0 bases from J, the junction contained 7 bases not matched to a gene. From germline, CDR1 is ENHRY and CDR2 SYGVKD. CDR3 length: 17 residues. The CDR3 DNA is TGTGCCATCAGTGAAAAAGCCGGGACAGGGGGCTCCTACGAGCAGTACTTC. This gives the protein CAISEKAGTGGSYEQYF.

The V gene is TRBV27, the J gene TRBJ2-3, with 9 positions matching TRBD2. Germline CDR1 and CDR2: MNHEY and SMNVEV (reference sequence). Trimming took 4 bases from V and 3 from J; bases not matched to a gene: 8. This CDR3 is built from 16 residues. The chain's CDR3 is CASSSSQGLATDTQYF. CDR3 nucleotide sequence: TGTGCCAGCAGTTCGTCCCAGGGACTAGCAACAGATACGCAGTATTTT.

The CDR3 DNA follows: TGTGCCAGCAGTCTTTACCGTGAGAAACTGTTTTTT. Amino acids: CASSLYREKLFF. The genes are TRBV2 and TRBJ1-4; D call uncertain. The CDR3 length is 12 residues. V lost 5 bases to trimming and J lost 11 bases, with 12 bases between them. CDR1 is SNHLY, CDR2 FYNNEI, per germline.

CDR3 protein: CASSSQRESAETQYF. CDR3 coding DNA: TGTGCCAGCAGCTCGCAGCGGGAGAGTGCGGAGACCCAGTACTTC. V is TRBV7-2 and J is TRBJ2-5; 8 bases are a match to TRBD2. With V trimmed by 4 bases and J by 5 bases, 9 bases remained unmatched. Germline loops: CDR1 SGHTA, CDR2 FQGNSA. The CDR3 contains 15 residues.

The rearrangement joins TRBV25-1 to TRBJ1-2; 8 bases align to TRBD1. The V and J ends lost 6 bases and 4 bases, in that order; junction bases with no gene match: 10. Germline V gives CDR1 MGHDK, CDR2 SYGVNS. CDR3 length equals 15 residues. The CDR3, as DNA: TGTGCCAGCAGGAGAGGAGGGACAGGCCTCTATGGCTACACCTTC. Translation: CASRRGGTGLYGYTF.

With regard to this clone: Other nucleotide sequences in the sample specify the same CDR3. The chain is built from TRBV5-1 and TRBJ1-2, with D perhaps TRBD1 (6 bases). The CDR3 is 13 residues long. V shed 3 bases and J shed 4 bases, with 10 bases lying between them. Germline V lookup: CDR1 SGHRS, CDR2 YFSETQ. The CDR3 sequence is CASSSEGGYGYTF. The CDR3 DNA is TGCGCCAGCAGCTCAGAGGGGGGCTATGGCTACACCTTC. Looking up the rest from reference TRBV5-1 and TRBJ1-2 gives the full variable domain: KAGVTQTPRYLIKTRGQQVTLSCSPISGHRSVSWYQQTPGQGLQFLFEYFSETQRNKGNFPGRFSGRQFSNSRSEMNVSTLELGDSALYLCASSSEGGYGYTFGSGTRLTVV.

This clone was counted a single time. The chain joins TRBV29-1 to TRBJ2-4; D gene unclear. V lost 6 bases and J lost 0, with 12 bases in between. Germline V gene lookup returns CDR1 SQVTM and CDR2 ANQGSEA. The CDR3 contains 14 residues. CDR3 sequence reads: CSVALLKAKNIQYF. The CDR3 DNA is TGCAGCGTGGCCCTTTTAAAAGCCAAAAACATTCAGTACTTC.

Comment on this clone: The same CDR3 is also encoded by other DNA sequences in this sample. V gene TRBV9 combines with J gene TRBJ2-7, with 10 bases aligning to TRBD1. After removal of 4 bases from V and 7 bases from J, the junction contained 5 bases not matched to a gene. Per germline, CDR1 SGDLS and CDR2 YYNGEE. The CDR3 has 13 residues. The DNA for the CDR3 is TGTGCCAGCAGCCCCGGGACAGGGGTAGAGCAGTACTTC. Protein sequence: CASSPGTGVEQYF.

The J gene is TRBJ2-2, the V gene TRBV19, with TRBD2 matching over 10 bases. The CDR3 length is 15 residues. J was trimmed by 3 bases and V by 9 bases; bases with no gene match: 7. Germline V gives CDR1 LNHDA, CDR2 SQIVND (reference sequence). Written as DNA, the CDR3 is TGTGCCAGCTCCCGACTAGCGGGCTACACCGGGGAGCTGTTTTTT. Translation gives CASSRLAGYTGELFF.

This clone has more than one count but fewer than ten. V gene TRBV27 combines with J gene TRBJ1-5; no clear D gene. Trimming took 2 bases from V and 5 from J, leaving 7 bases between them. CDR1 and CDR2 from the germline V gene are MNHEY and SMNVEV (reference sequence). CDR3 length: 13 amino acids. The CDR3 loop is CASSLIFDQPQHF. CDR3 nucleotide sequence: TGTGCCAGCAGTTTAATCTTCGATCAGCCCCAGCATTTT.

The CDR3 loop is CASSRMEQGAGANVLTF. CDR3 DNA: TGCGCCAGCAGCAGAATGGAACAGGGGGCTGGGGCCAACGTCCTGACTTTC. The chain carries TRBV5-1 and TRBJ2-6; 8 bases match TRBD1. Germline lookup yields CDR1 SGHRS and CDR2 YFSETQ. V dropped 4 bases and J dropped 2; count of bases not matched to a gene: 8. CDR3 size: 17 residues. The entire variable domain, with the rest obtained from reference TRBV5-1 and TRBJ2-6, is as follows: KAGVTQTPRYLIKTRGQQVTLSCSPISGHRSVSWYQQTPGQGLQFLFEYFSETQRNKGNFPGRFSGRQFSNSRSEMNVSTLELGDSALYLCASSRMEQGAGANVLTFGAGSRLTVL.

This clone was detected once. The chain joins TRBV7-9 to TRBJ1-1; D might be TRBD1 (6 bases). Germline CDR1 is SEHNR and CDR2 is FQNEAQ (reference sequence). There are 14 residues in the CDR3. V lost 2 bases, J lost 0 bases, and 7 bases lay in between. CDR3: CASSLYRVNTEAFF. The CDR3 region has the DNA TGTGCCAGCAGCTTATACAGGGTGAACACTGAAGCTTTCTTT.

A few counts support this clone. The chain couples TRBV19 to TRBJ1-5; the D gene is possibly TRBD1 (5 bases). This CDR3 spans 14 amino acids. Germline CDR1 and CDR2: LNHDA and SQIVND (reference sequence). The V gene lost 4 bases and the J gene lost 3 bases, with 10 bases spanning the gap. As DNA, the CDR3 is TGTGCCAGTAGTAGGGGACGGATCAATCAGCCCCAGCATTTT. This sequence encodes CASSRGRINQPQHF. The variable domain in full, with the rest retrieved from reference TRBV19 and TRBJ1-5, is DGGITQSPKYLFRKEGQNVTLSCEQNLNHDAMYWYRQDPGQGLRLIYYSQIVNDFQKGDIAEGYSVSREKKESFPLTVTSAQKNPTAFYLCASSRGRINQPQHFGDGTRLSIL.

The genes are TRBV5-1 and TRBJ2-5; a weak D match, TRBD2 (5 bases). Germline CDR1 is SGHRS and CDR2 is YFSETQ. The CDR3 is made up of 13 amino acids. V gave up 0 bases and J gave up 5 bases, with 8 bases separating them. CDR3: CASSLGGFETQYF. The CDR3 DNA follows: TGCGCCAGCAGCTTGGGAGGGTTCGAGACCCAGTACTTC. Drawing the rest from reference TRBV5-1 and TRBJ2-5, the complete variable domain is KAGVTQTPRYLIKTRGQQVTLSCSPISGHRSVSWYQQTPGQGLQFLFEYFSETQRNKGNFPGRFSGRQFSNSRSEMNVSTLELGDSALYLCASSLGGFETQYFGPGTRLLVL.

V gene TRBV5-4 combines with J gene TRBJ2-5, with D possibly matching TRBD1 (5 bases). Trimming pared 1 base from V and 1 base from J, leaving 11 bases between. Germline assignment: CDR1 SGHNT and CDR2 YYREEE (reference sequence). This CDR3 region has 15 residues. The CDR3 region is CASSLLSRAQETQYF. DNA for the CDR3: TGTGCCAGCAGCTTGTTGAGCAGGGCCCAAGAGACCCAGTACTTC.

There are a few counts of this clone. V usage is TRBV7-3 and J usage is TRBJ1-1; D ambiguous. The CDR3 contains 14 residues. Trimming left V 3 bases short and J 0 bases short, with 8 bases between. Germline V gives CDR1 SGHTA, CDR2 FQGTGA. CDR3 loop: CASSFKTVNTEAFF. DNA for the CDR3: TGTGCCAGCAGCTTCAAAACAGTGAACACTGAAGCTTTCTTT.

The rearrangement joins TRBV18 to TRBJ1-1, with D uncertain. V was cut by 3 bases and J by 5 bases, with 19 bases left in between. CDR3 size: 16 residues. Germline loops: CDR1 KGHSH, CDR2 LQKENI. In nucleotides, the CDR3 is TGTGCCAGCTCACCCGACCAGAGCAGATTAGGGACTGAAGCTTTCTTT. Residues: CASSPDQSRLGTEAFF.

V usage is TRBV18 and J usage is TRBJ2-7, with TRBD1 matching 7 bases. This CDR3 is 16 amino acids long. V lost 6 bases, J lost 6 bases, and 17 bases stayed unmatched. CDR1 KGHSH and CDR2 LQKENI come from the germline V gene. The CDR3 bases are TGTGCCAGCTCCATCCTAAGCGGACAGGCTCCTTCCGAGCAGTACTTC. It encodes CASSILSGQAPSEQYF.